What follows describes a single T cell receptor beta chain. Its antigen is currently unknown. The data were obtained in a study of human T cells and chemical hapten exposure. The overall study: Patients' scalps got diphenylcyclopropenone weekly throughout the roughly 25-week study.

The length of the CDR3 is 14 residues. CDR1 and CDR2 (germline): KGHSH, LQKENI. V was cut by 2 bases and J by 6 bases, with 11 bases left in between. Unique molecular identifiers were attached to individual cDNA molecules during library preparation. TCRdb reprocessed the RACE reads with MiXCR, giving one entry per CDR3 protein. The sample yields approximately 370,000 distinct CDR3 sequences, about 5% seen once. Sample time point: pre-sensitization, week 0. Sample treatment: therapeutic diphenylcyclopropenone sensitization with weekly scalp DPC. Study-level findings and limits: Expanded TCR counts at PT1 were positively correlated with the patch test score. With DPC sensitization, TCRs exceeding 1 in 1000 frequency showed no change.

The source was whole blood, collected in connection with sensitization to the hapten diphenylcyclopropenone (DPC). The chain joins TRBV18 to TRBJ2-1; TRBD1 might be the D (5 bases). This clonotype was obtained from a woman in her late teens or twenties with alopecia areata. Some clones in this sample may be carry-over from other donors' samples. Here the CDR3 reads CASSPGRTLNEQFF. The CDR3 DNA follows: TGTGCCAGCTCACCAGGACGGACACTCAATGAGCAGTTCTTC.